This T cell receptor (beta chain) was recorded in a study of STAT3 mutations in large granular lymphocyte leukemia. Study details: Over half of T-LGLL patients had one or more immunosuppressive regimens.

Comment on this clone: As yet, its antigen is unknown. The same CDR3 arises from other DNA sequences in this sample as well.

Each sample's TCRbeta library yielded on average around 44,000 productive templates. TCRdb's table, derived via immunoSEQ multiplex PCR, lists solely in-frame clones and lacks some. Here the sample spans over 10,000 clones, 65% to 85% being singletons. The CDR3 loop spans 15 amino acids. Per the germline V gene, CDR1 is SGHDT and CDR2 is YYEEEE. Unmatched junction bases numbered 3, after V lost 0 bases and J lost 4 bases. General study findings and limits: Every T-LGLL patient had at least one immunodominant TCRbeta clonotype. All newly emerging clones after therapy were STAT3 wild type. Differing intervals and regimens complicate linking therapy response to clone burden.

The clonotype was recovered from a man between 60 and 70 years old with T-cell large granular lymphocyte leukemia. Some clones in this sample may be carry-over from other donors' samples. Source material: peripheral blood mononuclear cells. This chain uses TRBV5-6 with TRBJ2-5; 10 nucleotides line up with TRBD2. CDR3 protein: CASSLGTSGRETQYF. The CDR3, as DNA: TGTGCCAGCAGCTTGGGGACTAGCGGTAGAGAGACCCAGTACTTC.